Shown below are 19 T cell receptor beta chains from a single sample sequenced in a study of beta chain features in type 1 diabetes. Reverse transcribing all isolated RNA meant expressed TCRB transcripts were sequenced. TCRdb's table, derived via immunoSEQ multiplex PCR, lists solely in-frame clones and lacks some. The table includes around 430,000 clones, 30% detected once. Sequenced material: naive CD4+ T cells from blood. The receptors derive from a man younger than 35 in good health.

The CDR3 DNA reads as TGTGCCAGTAGTTTGGCCCCCGGGCTTTACGAGCAGTACTTC. Translating gives CASSLAPGLYEQYF. V gene TRBV19 combines with J gene TRBJ2-7; no clear D gene. The CDR3 spans 14 residues. In germline, CDR1 is LNHDA, CDR2 SQIVND (reference sequence). The ends were cut back, 5 bases at V and 4 bases at J, with 15 bases in the middle.

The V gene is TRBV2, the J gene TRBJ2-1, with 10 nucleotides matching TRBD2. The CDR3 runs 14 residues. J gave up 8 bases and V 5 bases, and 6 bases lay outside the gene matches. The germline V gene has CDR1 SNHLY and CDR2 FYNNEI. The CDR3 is CASSTSGVVDEQFF. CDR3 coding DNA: TGTGCCAGCAGTACTAGCGGGGTAGTGGATGAGCAGTTCTTC.

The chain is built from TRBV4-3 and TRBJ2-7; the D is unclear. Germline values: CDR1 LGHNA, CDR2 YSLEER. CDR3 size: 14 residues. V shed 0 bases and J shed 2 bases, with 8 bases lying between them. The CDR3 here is CASSQERVTYEQYF. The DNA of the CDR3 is TGCGCCAGCAGCCAAGAACGGGTGACCTACGAGCAGTACTTC.

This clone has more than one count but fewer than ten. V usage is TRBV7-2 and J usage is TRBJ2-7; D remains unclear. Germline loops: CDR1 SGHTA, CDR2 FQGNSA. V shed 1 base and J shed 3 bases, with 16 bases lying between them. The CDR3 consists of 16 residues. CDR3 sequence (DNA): TGTGCCAGCAGCTTAGTGGGCAGAATTTTGGACTACGAGCAGTACTTC. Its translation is CASSLVGRILDYEQYF. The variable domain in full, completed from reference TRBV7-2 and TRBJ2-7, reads GAGVSQSPSNKVTEKGKDVELRCDPISGHTALYWYRQSLGQGLEFLIYFQGNSAPDKSGLPSDRFSAERTGGSVSTLTIQRTQQEDSAVYLCASSLVGRILDYEQYFGPGTRLTVT.

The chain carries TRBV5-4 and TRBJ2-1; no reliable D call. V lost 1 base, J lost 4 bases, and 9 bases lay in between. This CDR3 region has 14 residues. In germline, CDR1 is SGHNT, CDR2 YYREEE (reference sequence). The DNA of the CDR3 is TGTGCCAGCAGCTTGCGTCGGGTTTACAATGAGCAGTTCTTC. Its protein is CASSLRRVYNEQFF. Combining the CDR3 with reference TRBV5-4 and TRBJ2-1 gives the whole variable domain ETGVTQSPTHLIKTRGQQVTLRCSSQSGHNTVSWYQQALGQGPQFIFQYYREEENGRGNFPPRFSGLQFPNYSSELNVNALELDDSALYLCASSLRRVYNEQFFGPGTRLTVL.

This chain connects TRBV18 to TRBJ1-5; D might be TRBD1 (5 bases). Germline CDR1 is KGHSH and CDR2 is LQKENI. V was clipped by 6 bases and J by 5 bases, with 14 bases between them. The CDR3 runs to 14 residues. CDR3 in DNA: TGTGCCAGCTCGGATCAAGGGACCGATCAGCCCCAGCATTTT. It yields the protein CASSDQGTDQPQHF.

CDR3 sequence: CSVRDRGPRDTQYF. The CDR3 region has the DNA TGCAGCGTCCGGGACAGGGGGCCAAGGGATACGCAGTATTTT. V gene TRBV29-1 combines with J gene TRBJ2-3; TRBD1 agrees at 12 bases. Losses at the gene ends were 6 bases for V and 6 bases for J; bases not matched to a gene: 7. Per the germline V gene, CDR1 is SQVTM and CDR2 is ANQGSEA. The CDR3 is 14 amino acids.

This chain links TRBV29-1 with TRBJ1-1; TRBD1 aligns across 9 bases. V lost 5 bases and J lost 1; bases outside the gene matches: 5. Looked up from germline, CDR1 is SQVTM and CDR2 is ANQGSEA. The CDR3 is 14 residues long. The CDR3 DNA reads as TGCAGCGTTCAAGGACAGGGGACGAACACTGAAGCTTTCTTT. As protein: CSVQGQGTNTEAFF.

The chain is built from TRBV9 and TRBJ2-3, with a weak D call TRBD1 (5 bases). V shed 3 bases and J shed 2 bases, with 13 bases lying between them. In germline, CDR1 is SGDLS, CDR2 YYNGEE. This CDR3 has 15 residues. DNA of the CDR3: TGTGCCAGCAGCGCCGACAGCCGCCTCACAGATACGCAGTATTTT. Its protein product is CASSADSRLTDTQYF.

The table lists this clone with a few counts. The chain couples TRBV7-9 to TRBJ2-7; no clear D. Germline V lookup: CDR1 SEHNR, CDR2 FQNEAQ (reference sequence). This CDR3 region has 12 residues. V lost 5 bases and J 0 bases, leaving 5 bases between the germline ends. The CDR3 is CASSAYSYEQYF. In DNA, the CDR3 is TGTGCCAGCAGCGCGTACTCCTACGAGCAGTACTTC.

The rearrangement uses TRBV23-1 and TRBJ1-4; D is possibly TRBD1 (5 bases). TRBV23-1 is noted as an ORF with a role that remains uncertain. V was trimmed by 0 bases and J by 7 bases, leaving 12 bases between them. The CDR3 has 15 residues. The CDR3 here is CASSQSRGNGEKLFF. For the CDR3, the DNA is TGCGCCAGCAGTCAATCAAGGGGAAACGGTGAAAAACTGTTTTTT.

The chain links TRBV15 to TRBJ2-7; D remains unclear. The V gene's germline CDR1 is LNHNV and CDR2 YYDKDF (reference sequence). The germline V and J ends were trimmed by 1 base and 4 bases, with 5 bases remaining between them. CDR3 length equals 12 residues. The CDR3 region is CATSRVGYEQYF. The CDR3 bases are TGTGCCACCAGCAGAGTCGGATACGAGCAGTACTTC.

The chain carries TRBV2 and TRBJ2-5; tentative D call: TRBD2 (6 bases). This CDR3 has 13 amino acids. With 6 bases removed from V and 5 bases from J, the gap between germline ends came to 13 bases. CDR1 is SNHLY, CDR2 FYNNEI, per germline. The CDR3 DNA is TGTGCCAGCAGGGGTGGCGGGAAGGAGACCCAGTACTTC. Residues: CASRGGGKETQYF.

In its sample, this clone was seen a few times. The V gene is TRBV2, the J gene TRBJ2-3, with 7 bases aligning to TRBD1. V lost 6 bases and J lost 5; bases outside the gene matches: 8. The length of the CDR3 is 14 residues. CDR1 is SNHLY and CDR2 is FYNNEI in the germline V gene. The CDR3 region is CASRDDRVVDTQYF. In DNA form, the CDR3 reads TGTGCCAGCAGGGATGACAGGGTGGTAGATACGCAGTATTTT.

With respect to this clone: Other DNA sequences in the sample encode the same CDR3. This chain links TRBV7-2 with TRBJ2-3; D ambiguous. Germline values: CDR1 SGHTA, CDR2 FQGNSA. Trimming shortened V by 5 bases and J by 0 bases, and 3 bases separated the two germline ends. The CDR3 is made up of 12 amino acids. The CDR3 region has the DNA TGTGCCAGCAGCCCAAGCACAGATACGCAGTATTTT. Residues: CASSPSTDTQYF. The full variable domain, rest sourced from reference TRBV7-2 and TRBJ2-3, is GAGVSQSPSNKVTEKGKDVELRCDPISGHTALYWYRQSLGQGLEFLIYFQGNSAPDKSGLPSDRFSAERTGGSVSTLTIQRTQQEDSAVYLCASSPSTDTQYFGPGTRLTVL.

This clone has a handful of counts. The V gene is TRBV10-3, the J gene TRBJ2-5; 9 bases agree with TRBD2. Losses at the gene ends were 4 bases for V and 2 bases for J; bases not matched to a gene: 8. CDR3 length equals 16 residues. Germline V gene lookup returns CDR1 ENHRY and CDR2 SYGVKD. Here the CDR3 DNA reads TGTGCCATCAGTGTCTTTGCTAGCGGGGAACAAGAGACCCAGTACTTC. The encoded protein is CAISVFASGEQETQYF.

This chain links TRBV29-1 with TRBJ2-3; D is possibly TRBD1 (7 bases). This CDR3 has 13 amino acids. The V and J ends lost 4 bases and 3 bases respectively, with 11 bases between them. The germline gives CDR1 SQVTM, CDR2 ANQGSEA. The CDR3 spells CSVGPGGTDTQYF. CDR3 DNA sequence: TGCAGCGTTGGGCCAGGGGGGACAGATACGCAGTATTTT.

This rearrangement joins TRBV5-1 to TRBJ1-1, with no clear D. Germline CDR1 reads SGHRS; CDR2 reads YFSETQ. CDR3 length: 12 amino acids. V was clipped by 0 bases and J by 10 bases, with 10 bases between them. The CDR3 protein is CASSLDRTLAFF. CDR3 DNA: TGCGCCAGCAGCTTGGATCGGACCCTAGCTTTCTTT.

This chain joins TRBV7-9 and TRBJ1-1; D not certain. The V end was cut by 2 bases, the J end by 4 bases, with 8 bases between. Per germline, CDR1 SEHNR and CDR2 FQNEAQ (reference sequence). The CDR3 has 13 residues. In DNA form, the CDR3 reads TGTGCCAGCAGCTTAACGTTGGGCACTGAAGCTTTCTTT. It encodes CASSLTLGTEAFF.